This T cell receptor beta chain was identified in a study of identical twins. Unique molecular identifiers were present on cDNA, and template switching added a universal primer site. TCRdb ran MiXCR on the 5' RACE reads and lists one entry per CDR3 protein. The sample contains 200,000 to 250,000 distinct CDR3 sequences, approximately 11% of which appear only once. Only healthy Caucasians were included as donors. About this clonotype: Antigen specificity is unknown.

Study-level results: Modeled out-of-frame TCR alpha sharing in monozygotic twins fell below observed levels. Whereas memory repertoires showed no such difference, abundant cord blood beta clonotypes carried fewer insertions.

Trimming cost V 5 bases and J 7 bases, with 14 bases left between them. The CDR3 has 14 amino acids. Germline V CDR1 and CDR2: SGHTA, FQGNSA. These data were likewise used in another study, on yellow fever vaccine responses in identical twins.

The sequence was obtained from a woman aged 18-35 years in good health. Sequencing was done on a sample of memory (CD45RO+) T cells sorted from blood. The rearrangement links TRBV7-2 to TRBJ2-2, with a possible D match to TRBD2 (5 bases). This chain's CDR3 is CASSPAGGGGELFF. DNA of the CDR3: TGTGCCAGCAGCCCAGCAGGAGGTGGCGGGGAGCTGTTTTTT.